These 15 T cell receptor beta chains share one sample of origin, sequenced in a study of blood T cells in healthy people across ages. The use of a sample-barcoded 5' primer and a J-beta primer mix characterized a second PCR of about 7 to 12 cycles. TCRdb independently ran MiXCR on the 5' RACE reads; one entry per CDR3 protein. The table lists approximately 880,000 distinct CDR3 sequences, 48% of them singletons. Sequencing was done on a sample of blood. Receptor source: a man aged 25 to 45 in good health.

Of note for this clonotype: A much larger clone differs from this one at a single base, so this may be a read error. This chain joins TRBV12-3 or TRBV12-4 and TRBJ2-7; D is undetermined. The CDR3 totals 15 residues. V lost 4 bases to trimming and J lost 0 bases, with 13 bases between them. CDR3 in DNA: TGTGCCAGCAGTTGGGCAGGATCAACCTCCTACGAGCAGTACTTC. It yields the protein CASSWAGSTSYEQYF.

CDR3 residues: CASSDGGTGLSEAFF. The CDR3 nucleotides are TGTGCCAGCAGCGACGGCGGGACAGGGCTCTCTGAAGCTTTCTTT. V gene TRBV3-1 combines with J gene TRBJ1-1; 9 bases match TRBD1. This CDR3 has 15 residues. Germline loops: CDR1 LGHDT, CDR2 YNNKEL (reference sequence). J gave up 6 bases and V 5 bases, and 10 bases lay outside the gene matches. The variable domain in full, completed from reference TRBV3-1 and TRBJ1-1, reads DTAVSQTPKYLVTQMGNDKSIKCEQNLGHDTMYWYKQDSKKFLKIMFSYNNKELIINETVPNRFSPKSPDKAHLNLHINSLELGDSAVYFCASSDGGTGLSEAFFGQGTRLTVV.

The chain's CDR3 is CASKWTEPGYEQYF. The CDR3 DNA is TGTGCCAGTAAATGGACGGAGCCGGGCTACGAGCAGTACTTC. The chain joins TRBV2 to TRBJ2-7; D not certain. The V and J ends lost 9 bases and 3 bases respectively, with 18 bases between them. The CDR3 has 14 amino acids. CDR1 is SNHLY and CDR2 is FYNNEI in the germline V gene.

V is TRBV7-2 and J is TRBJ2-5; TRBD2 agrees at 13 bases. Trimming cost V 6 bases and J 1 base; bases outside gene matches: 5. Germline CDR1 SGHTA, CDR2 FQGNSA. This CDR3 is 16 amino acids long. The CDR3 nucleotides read TGTGCCAGCAGTGGACTAGCGGGGGCTATCCAAGAGACCCAGTACTTC. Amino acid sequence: CASSGLAGAIQETQYF.

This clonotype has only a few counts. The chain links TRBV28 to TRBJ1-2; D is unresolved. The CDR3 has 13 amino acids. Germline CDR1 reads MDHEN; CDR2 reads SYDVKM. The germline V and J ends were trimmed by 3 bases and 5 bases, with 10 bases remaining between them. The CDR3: CASSFGFGYGYTF. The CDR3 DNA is TGTGCCAGCAGTTTCGGGTTTGGGTATGGCTACACCTTC.

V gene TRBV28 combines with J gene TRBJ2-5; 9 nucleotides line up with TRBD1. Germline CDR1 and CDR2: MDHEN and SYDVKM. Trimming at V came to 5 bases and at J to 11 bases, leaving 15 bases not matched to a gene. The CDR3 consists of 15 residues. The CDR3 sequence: CASSETGTGFGEQYF. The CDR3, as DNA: TGTGCCAGCAGTGAGACCGGGACAGGGTTCGGTGAGCAGTACTTC.

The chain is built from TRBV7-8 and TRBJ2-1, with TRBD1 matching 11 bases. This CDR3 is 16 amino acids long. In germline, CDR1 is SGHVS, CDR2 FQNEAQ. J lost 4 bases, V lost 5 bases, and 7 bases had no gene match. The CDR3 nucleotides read TGTGCCAGCAGCCCATGGGGGACAGGGGGATACAATGAGCAGTTCTTC. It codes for CASSPWGTGGYNEQFF.

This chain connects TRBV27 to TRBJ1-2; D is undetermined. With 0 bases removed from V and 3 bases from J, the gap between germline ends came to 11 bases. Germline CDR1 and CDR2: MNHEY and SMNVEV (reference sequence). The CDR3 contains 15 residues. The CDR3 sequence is CASSLSHSPDYGYTF. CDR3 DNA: TGTGCCAGCAGTTTATCACACAGTCCTGACTATGGCTACACCTTC.

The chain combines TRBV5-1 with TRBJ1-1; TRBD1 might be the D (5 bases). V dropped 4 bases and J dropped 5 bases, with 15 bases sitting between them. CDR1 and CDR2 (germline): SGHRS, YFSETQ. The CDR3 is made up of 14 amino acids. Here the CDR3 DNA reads TGCGCCAGCAGCCCAGTATCGGGGGGTACTGAAGCTTTCTTT. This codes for CASSPVSGGTEAFF.

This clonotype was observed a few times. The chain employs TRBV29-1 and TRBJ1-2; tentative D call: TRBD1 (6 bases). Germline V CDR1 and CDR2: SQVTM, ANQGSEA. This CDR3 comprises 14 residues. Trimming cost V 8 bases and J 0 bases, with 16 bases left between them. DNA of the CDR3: TGCAGCTCGGGCCGGGACACCTCTAACTATGGCTACACCTTC. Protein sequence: CSSGRDTSNYGYTF.

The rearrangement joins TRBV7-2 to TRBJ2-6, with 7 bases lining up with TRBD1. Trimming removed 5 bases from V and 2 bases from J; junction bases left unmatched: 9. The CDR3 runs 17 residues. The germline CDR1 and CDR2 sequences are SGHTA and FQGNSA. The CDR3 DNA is TGTGCCAGCAGCCGACGGACAGGCTTGGCTGGGGCCAACGTCCTGACTTTC. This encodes CASSRRTGLAGANVLTF. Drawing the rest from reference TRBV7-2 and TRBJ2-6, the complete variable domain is GAGVSQSPSNKVTEKGKDVELRCDPISGHTALYWYRQSLGQGLEFLIYFQGNSAPDKSGLPSDRFSAERTGGSVSTLTIQRTQQEDSAVYLCASSRRTGLAGANVLTFGAGSRLTVL.

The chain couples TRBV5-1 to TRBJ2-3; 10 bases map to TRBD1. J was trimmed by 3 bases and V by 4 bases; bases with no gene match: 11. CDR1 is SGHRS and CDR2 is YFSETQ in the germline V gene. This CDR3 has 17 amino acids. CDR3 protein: CASSRDRGTGATDTQYF. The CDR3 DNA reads TGCGCCAGCAGCAGGGACAGGGGAACGGGGGCGACAGATACGCAGTATTTT.

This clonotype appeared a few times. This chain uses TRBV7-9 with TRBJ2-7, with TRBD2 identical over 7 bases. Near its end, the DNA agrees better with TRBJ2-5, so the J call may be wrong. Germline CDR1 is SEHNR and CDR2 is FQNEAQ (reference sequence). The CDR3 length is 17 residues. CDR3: CASSLKREAGWKETQYF. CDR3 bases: TGTGCCAGCAGCTTAAAACGCGAAGCGGGGTGGAAGGAGACCCAGTACTTC.

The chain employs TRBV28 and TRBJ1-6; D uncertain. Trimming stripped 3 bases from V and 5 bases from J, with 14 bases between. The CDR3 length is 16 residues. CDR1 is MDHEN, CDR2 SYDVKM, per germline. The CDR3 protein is CASSFRGPGNNSPLHF. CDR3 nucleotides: TGTGCCAGCAGTTTCCGAGGGCCGGGGAATAATTCACCCCTCCACTTT.

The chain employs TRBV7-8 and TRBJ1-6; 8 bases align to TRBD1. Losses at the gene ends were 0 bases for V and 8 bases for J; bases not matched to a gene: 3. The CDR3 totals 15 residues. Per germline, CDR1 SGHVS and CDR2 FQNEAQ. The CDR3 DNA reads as TGTGCCAGCAGCTTAGCGGGACAGGCACATTCACCCCTCCACTTT. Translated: CASSLAGQAHSPLHF.